Sequencing of this TCR beta chain was carried out in a study of T-cell reconstitution after alpha-beta-depleted transplantation in children. Unique molecular identifiers were incorporated when the TCRbeta library was constructed. TCRdb re-called the PCR reads through MiXCR, storing one row per CDR3 protein. Among roughly 500,000 distinct CDR3 sequences, 30% to 35% were seen once, and the ten largest hold 2.4%. Trimming took 5 bases from V and 4 from J; bases not matched to a gene: 24. The CDR3 contains 21 residues. Per the germline V gene, CDR1 is SGHAT and CDR2 is FQDESV (reference sequence). The sequence came from a human donor who donated a stem cell graft to a child with aplastic anemia. The V and J genes are TRBV11-1 and TRBJ2-1; 9 bases are shared with TRBD1. Material: PBMCs from the stem cell graft donor, obtained from the stem cell graft. DNA of the CDR3: TGTGCCAGCAGCCTAGGTTACGGGACCGGGACAGGGTTTTCTGGTTACAATGAGCAGTTCTTC. It is translated as CASSLGYGTGTGFSGYNEQFF.